The sequence of this TCR beta chain was determined in a study of OX40 agonist ivuxolimab in advanced cancers. About the research overall: The dose of intravenous ivuxolimab that patients received every 2 weeks ranged from 0.01 to 10 mg/kg. Findings and limits, study-wide: CD8+ T cells (on average) carried more expanded clones than CD4+ T cells.

Autoimmune disease history or systemic immunosuppression excluded patients. V was cut by 3 bases and J by 3 bases, with 20 bases left in between. The germline CDR1 and CDR2 sequences are SEHNR and FQNEAQ (reference sequence). This CDR3 comprises 17 residues. Remarks on this clone: What it recognizes is unknown.

Data came from immunoSEQ multiplex PCR; TCRdb stores just in-frame clones and leaves some out. In the table there are just over 90,000 clones, 92% of which are singletons. The chain employs TRBV7-9 and TRBJ1-1, with D unclear. The source of this sequence is an adult with an advanced solid tumor such as melanoma, head and neck, liver or kidney cancer. This sample comprised CD4+ or CD8+ T cells sorted from blood, obtained in a trial of the OX40 agonist ivuxolimab. CDR3 amino acids: CASSFPPEGPTYTEAFF. The DNA for the CDR3 is TGTGCCAGCAGCTTCCCACCCGAAGGACCCACTTACACTGAAGCTTTCTTT.